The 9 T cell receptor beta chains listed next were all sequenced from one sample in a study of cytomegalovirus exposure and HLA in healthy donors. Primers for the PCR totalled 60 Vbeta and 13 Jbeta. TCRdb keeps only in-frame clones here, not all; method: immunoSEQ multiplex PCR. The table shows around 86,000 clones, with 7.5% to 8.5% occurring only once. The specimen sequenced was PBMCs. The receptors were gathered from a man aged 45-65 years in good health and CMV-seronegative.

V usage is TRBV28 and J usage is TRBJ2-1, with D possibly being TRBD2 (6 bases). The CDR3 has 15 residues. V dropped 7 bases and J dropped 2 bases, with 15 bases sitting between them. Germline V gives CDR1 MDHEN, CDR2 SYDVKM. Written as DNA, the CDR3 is TGTGCCAGCACCCCGGACTACACAGCCTACAATGAGCAGTTCTTC. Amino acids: CASTPDYTAYNEQFF.

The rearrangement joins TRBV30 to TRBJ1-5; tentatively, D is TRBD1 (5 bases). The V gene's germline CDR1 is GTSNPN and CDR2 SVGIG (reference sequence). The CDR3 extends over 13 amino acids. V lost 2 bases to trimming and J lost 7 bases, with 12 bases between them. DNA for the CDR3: TGTGCCTGGAGTTTAAAGGGGCAACAGCCCCAGCATTTT. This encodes CAWSLKGQQPQHF.

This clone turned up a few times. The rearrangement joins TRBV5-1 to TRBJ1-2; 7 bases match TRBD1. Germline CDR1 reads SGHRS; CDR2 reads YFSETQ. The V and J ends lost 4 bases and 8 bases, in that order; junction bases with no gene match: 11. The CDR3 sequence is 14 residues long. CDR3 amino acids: CASSPTGNAGGYTF. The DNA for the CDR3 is TGCGCCAGCAGCCCGACAGGGAACGCAGGGGGCTACACCTTC.

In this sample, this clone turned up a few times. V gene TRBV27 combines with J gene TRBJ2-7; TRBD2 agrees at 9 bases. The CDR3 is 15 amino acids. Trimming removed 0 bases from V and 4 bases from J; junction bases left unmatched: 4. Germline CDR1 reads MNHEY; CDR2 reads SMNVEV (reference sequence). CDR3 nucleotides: TGTGCCAGCAGTTTATCGCGGGGGGGATGGTACGAGCAGTACTTC. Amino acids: CASSLSRGGWYEQYF.

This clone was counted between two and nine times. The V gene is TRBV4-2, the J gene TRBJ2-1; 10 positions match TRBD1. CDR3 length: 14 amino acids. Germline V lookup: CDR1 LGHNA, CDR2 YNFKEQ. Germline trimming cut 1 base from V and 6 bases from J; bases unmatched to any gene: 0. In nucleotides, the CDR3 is TGTGCCAGCAGCCAAGGACAGGGGGCCAATGAGCAGTTCTTC. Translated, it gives CASSQGQGANEQFF.

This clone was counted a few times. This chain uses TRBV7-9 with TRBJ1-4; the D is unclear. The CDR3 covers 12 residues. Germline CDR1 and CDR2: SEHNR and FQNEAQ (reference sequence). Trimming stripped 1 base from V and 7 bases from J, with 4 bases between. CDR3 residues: CASSLGLEKLFF. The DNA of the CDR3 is TGTGCCAGCAGCTTAGGGCTTGAAAAACTGTTTTTT.

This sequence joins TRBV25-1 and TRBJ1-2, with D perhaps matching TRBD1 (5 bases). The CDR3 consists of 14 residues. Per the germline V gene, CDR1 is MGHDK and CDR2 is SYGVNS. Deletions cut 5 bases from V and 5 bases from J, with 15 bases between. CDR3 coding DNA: TGTGCCAGCAGTCCCACGGGGCGGGAGTATGGCTACACCTTC. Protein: CASSPTGREYGYTF.

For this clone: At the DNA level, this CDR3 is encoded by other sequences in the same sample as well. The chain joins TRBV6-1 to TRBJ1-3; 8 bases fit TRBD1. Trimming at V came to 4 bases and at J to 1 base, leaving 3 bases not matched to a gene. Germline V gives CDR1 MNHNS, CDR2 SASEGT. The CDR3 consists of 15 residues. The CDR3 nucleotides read TGTGCCAGCAGTGTATGGACAGGGTCTGGAAACACCATATATTTT. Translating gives CASSVWTGSGNTIYF.

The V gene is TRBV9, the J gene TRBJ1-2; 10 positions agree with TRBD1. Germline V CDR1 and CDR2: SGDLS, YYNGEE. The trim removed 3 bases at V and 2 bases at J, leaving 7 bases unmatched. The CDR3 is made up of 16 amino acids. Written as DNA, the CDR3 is TGTGCCAGCAGCGCTGGGGGGACAGGGGCGAACTATGGCTACACCTTC. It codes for CASSAGGTGANYGYTF.